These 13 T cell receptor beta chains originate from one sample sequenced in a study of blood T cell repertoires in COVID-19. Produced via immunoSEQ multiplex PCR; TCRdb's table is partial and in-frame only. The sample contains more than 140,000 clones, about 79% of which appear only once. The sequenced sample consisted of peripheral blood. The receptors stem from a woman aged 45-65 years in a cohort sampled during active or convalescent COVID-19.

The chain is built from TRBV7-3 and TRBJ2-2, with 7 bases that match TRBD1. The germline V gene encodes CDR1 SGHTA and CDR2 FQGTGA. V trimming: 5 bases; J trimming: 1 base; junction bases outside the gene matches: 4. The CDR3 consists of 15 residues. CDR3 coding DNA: TGTGCCAGCAGCCCAAGGACAGGGAACACCGGGGAGCTGTTTTTT. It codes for CASSPRTGNTGELFF.

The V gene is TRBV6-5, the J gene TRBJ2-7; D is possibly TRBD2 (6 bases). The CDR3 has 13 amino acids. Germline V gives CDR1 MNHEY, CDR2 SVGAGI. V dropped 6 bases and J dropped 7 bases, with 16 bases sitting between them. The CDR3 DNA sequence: TGTGCCAGCAGCTACGGGAGTTCTGGTGAGCAGTACTTC. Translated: CASSYGSSGEQYF.

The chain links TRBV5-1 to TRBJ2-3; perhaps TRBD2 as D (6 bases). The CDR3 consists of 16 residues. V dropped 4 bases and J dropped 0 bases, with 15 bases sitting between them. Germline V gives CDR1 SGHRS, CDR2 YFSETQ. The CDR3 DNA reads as TGCGCCAGCAGCCTCCGGGACTTGGCTAGCACAGATACGCAGTATTTT. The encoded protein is CASSLRDLASTDTQYF.

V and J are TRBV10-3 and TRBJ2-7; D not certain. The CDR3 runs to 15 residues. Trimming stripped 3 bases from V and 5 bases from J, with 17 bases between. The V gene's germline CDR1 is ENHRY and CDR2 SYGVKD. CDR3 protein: CAISDLETPRNEQYF. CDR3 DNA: TGTGCCATCAGTGATTTGGAGACCCCTAGGAACGAGCAGTACTTC.

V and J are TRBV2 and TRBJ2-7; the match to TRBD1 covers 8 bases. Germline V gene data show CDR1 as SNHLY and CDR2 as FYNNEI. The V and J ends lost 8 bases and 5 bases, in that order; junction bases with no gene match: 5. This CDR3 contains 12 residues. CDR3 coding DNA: TGTGCCAGCGGTGGACAGGGCCACGAGCAGTACTTC. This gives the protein CASGGQGHEQYF.

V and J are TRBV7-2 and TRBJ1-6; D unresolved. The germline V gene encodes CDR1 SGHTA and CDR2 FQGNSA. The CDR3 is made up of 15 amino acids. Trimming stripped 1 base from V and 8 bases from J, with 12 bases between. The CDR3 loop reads CASSLVRGSYSPLHF. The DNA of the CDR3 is TGTGCCAGCAGCTTAGTTCGTGGCAGTTATTCACCCCTCCACTTT.

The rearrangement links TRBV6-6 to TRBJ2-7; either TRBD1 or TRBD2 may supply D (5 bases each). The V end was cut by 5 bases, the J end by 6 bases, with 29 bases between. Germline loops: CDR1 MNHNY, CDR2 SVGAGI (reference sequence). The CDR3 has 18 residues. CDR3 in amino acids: CASSRGAQGLTQHREQYF. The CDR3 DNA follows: TGTGCCAGCAGTCGAGGGGCCCAGGGCCTTACCCAACACCGCGAGCAGTACTTC.

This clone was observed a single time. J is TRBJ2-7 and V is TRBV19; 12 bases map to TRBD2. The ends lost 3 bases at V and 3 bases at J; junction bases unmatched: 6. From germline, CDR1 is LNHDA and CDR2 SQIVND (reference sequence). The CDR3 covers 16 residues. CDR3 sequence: CASSMALAGGYYEQYF. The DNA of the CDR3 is TGTGCCAGTAGTATGGCCCTAGCGGGGGGGTACTACGAGCAGTACTTC.

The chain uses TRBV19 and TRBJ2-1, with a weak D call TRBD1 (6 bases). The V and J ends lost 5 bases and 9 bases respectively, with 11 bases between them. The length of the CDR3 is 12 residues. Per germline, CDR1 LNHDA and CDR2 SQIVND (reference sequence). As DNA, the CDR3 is TGTGCCAGTAGTCCAGGGGCGGGTGAGCAGTTCTTC. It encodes CASSPGAGEQFF.

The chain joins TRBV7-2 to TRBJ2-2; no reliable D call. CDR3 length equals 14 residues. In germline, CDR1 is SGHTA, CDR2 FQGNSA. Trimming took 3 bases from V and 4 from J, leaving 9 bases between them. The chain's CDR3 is CASSFSTGTGELFF. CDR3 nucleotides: TGTGCCAGCAGCTTTTCGACGGGCACCGGGGAGCTGTTTTTT.

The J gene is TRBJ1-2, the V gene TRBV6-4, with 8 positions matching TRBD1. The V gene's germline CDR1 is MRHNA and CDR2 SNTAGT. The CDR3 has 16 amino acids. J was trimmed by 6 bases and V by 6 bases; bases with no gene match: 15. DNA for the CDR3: TGTGCCAGCAGCCGGGAGCAGGGGGCCATGGTAAATGGCTACACCTTC. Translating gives CASSREQGAMVNGYTF.

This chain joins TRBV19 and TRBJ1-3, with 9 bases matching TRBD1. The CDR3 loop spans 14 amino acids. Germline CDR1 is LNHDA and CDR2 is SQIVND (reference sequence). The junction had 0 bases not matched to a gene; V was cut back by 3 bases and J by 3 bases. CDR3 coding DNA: TGTGCCAGTAGTATGGACAGGGGTGGAAACACCATATATTTT. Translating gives CASSMDRGGNTIYF.

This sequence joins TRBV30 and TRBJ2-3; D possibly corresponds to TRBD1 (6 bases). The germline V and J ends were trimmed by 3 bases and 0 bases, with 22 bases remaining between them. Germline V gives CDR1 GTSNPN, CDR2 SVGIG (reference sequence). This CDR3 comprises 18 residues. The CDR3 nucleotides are TGTGCCTGGAGGGAAGACGCCGGCAGGACAGATAGCACAGATACGCAGTATTTT. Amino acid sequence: CAWREDAGRTDSTDTQYF.